The 30 T cell receptor beta chains below all came from one sample that was sequenced in a study of blood T cell repertoires in COVID-19. TCRdb's table, derived via immunoSEQ multiplex PCR, lists solely in-frame clones and lacks some. The sample lists approximately 99,000 clones; 88% were seen once. The sequencing input was peripheral blood. The receptors were gathered from a human donor in a cohort sampled during active COVID-19.

This chain connects TRBV2 to TRBJ2-7; D is possibly TRBD1 (5 bases). Trimming removed 3 bases at V and 0 bases at J, with 12 bases between. CDR1 SNHLY and CDR2 FYNNEI come from the germline V gene. The length of the CDR3 is 15 residues. The CDR3 here is CASSDQGALSYEQYF. In nucleotides, the CDR3 is TGTGCCAGCAGTGACCAAGGGGCCCTCTCCTACGAGCAGTACTTC.

The chain is built from TRBV10-2 and TRBJ1-2; TRBD1 aligns across 8 bases. CDR1 is WSHSY, CDR2 SAAADI, per germline. Trimming took 5 bases from V and 4 from J; bases not matched to a gene: 9. The CDR3 is 15 residues long. The DNA of the CDR3 is TGCGCCAGCAGTCAGGGGGCGGGAACGGGCTATGGCTACACCTTC. It yields the protein CASSQGAGTGYGYTF.

The V and J genes are TRBV10-2 and TRBJ2-3; TRBD2 agrees at 14 bases. Germline V lookup: CDR1 WSHSY, CDR2 SAAADI. With V trimmed by 3 bases and J by 3 bases, 20 bases remained unmatched. This CDR3 is built from 22 residues. CDR3 DNA sequence: TGCGCCAGCAGTGACAGGACCGGGACTAGCGGGAGTAGGAGTGCAGGAACAGATACGCAGTATTTT. Residues: CASSDRTGTSGSRSAGTDTQYF.

V and J are TRBV19 and TRBJ2-2; possibly TRBD2 for D (6 bases). Germline CDR1 is LNHDA and CDR2 is SQIVND (reference sequence). V gave up 9 bases and J gave up 4 bases, with 18 bases separating them. This CDR3 contains 15 residues. The CDR3 DNA is TGTGCCAGCACCCAGTCACCGGGACTCACCGGGGAGCTGTTTTTT. This encodes CASTQSPGLTGELFF. The variable domain in full, completed from reference TRBV19 and TRBJ2-2, reads DGGITQSPKYLFRKEGQNVTLSCEQNLNHDAMYWYRQDPGQGLRLIYYSQIVNDFQKGDIAEGYSVSREKKESFPLTVTSAQKNPTAFYLCASTQSPGLTGELFFGEGSRLTVL.

V and J are TRBV9 and TRBJ2-3; 7 bases agree with TRBD1. Germline assignment: CDR1 SGDLS and CDR2 YYNGEE. V was clipped by 3 bases and J by 1 base; unmatched bases: 8. The CDR3 has 16 residues. The CDR3 bases are TGTGCCAGCAGCGCGGACCTCGGGACAGGCACAGATACGCAGTATTTT. Residues: CASSADLGTGTDTQYF.

J is TRBJ1-5 and V is TRBV19; TRBD1 matches 7 bases. Germline CDR1 reads LNHDA; CDR2 reads SQIVND (reference sequence). J was trimmed by 5 bases and V by 4 bases; bases with no gene match: 5. This CDR3 contains 14 residues. CDR3 residues: CASSTGQSHQPQHF. The CDR3 DNA sequence: TGTGCCAGTAGTACGGGACAGAGCCATCAGCCCCAGCATTTT.

The genes are TRBV5-1 and TRBJ1-4, with a possible D match to TRBD1 (6 bases). The V gene lost 1 base and the J gene lost 5 bases, with 12 bases spanning the gap. Germline CDR1 SGHRS, CDR2 YFSETQ. This CDR3 contains 15 residues. The CDR3 loop reads CASSLQGGENEKLFF. The CDR3 DNA reads as TGCGCCAGCAGCTTGCAAGGGGGGGAGAATGAAAAACTGTTTTTT.

The gene calls are TRBV2 and TRBJ2-3, with 8 bases fitting TRBD1. The CDR3 is 14 amino acids. Losses at the gene ends were 3 bases for V and 4 bases for J; bases not matched to a gene: 3. The germline gives CDR1 SNHLY, CDR2 FYNNEI. DNA for the CDR3: TGTGCCAGCAGTGAGGACAGGGCCCCAGATACGCAGTATTTT. Protein sequence: CASSEDRAPDTQYF.

The V and J genes are TRBV5-6 and TRBJ2-1; 8 bases fit TRBD2. V shed 4 bases, J shed 4 bases, and the junction held 10 bases outside the gene matches. This CDR3 comprises 16 residues. In germline, CDR1 is SGHDT, CDR2 YYEEEE. CDR3 amino acids: CASSPGLASFYNEQFF. DNA of the CDR3: TGTGCCAGCAGCCCCGGACTAGCTTCGTTTTACAATGAGCAGTTCTTC. Full variable domain (missing parts from reference TRBV5-6 and TRBJ2-1): DAGVTQSPTHLIKTRGQQVTLRCSPKSGHDTVSWYQQALGQGPQFIFQYYEEEERQRGNFPDRFSGHQFPNYSSELNVNALLLGDSALYLCASSPGLASFYNEQFFGPGTRLTVL.

V and J are TRBV2 and TRBJ2-3, with 8 positions matching TRBD2. Germline V gives CDR1 SNHLY, CDR2 FYNNEI. Losses at the gene ends were 6 bases for V and 6 bases for J; bases not matched to a gene: 11. The CDR3 covers 15 residues. CDR3 sequence (DNA): TGTGCCAGCAGCTATACTAGCGGAGCCGGGGATACGCAGTATTTT. This translates into CASSYTSGAGDTQYF.

V and J are TRBV18 and TRBJ1-3; tentatively, D is TRBD1 (6 bases). From germline, CDR1 is KGHSH and CDR2 LQKENI. V was cut by 3 bases and J by 0 bases, with 15 bases left in between. This CDR3 has 17 amino acids. In DNA, the CDR3 is TGTGCCAGCTCACCCTCGGACAGCCCAAGCTCTGGAAACACCATATATTTT. This translates into CASSPSDSPSSGNTIYF.

The V and J genes are TRBV6-6 and TRBJ1-1, with 8 bases fitting TRBD1. V gave up 4 bases and J gave up 7 bases; unmatched junction bases: 14. CDR3 length: 16 amino acids. The V gene's germline CDR1 is MNHNY and CDR2 SVGAGI (reference sequence). The CDR3 loop reads CASSSVDRGGGGEAFF. CDR3 bases: TGTGCCAGCAGTTCGGTCGACAGGGGAGGTGGTGGTGAAGCTTTCTTT.

The CDR3 DNA reads as TGTGCCACCAGCCGGGACAGGGGGGATGGCTACACCTTC. Amino acids: CATSRDRGDGYTF. V gene TRBV15 combines with J gene TRBJ1-2, with 11 bases identical to TRBD1. V dropped 5 bases and J dropped 6; count of bases not matched to a gene: 2. The CDR3 extends over 13 amino acids. Germline V gene lookup returns CDR1 LNHNV and CDR2 YYDKDF (reference sequence).

V usage is TRBV4-1 and J usage is TRBJ1-4; no firm D call. V gave up 6 bases and J gave up 3 bases, with 8 bases separating them. Looked up from germline, CDR1 is MGHRA and CDR2 is YSYEKL. The CDR3 loop spans 13 amino acids. Here the CDR3 reads CASRAAANEKLFF. CDR3 bases: TGCGCCAGCAGAGCAGCGGCTAATGAAAAACTGTTTTTT.

This chain links TRBV19 with TRBJ2-7; TRBD1 aligns across 7 bases. CDR3 length equals 15 residues. Germline CDR1 and CDR2: LNHDA and SQIVND (reference sequence). V lost 1 base to trimming and J lost 2 bases; unmatched junction nucleotides: 5. CDR3: CASSIGAGTAYEQYF. The CDR3 region has the DNA TGTGCCAGTAGTATAGGGGCCGGGACAGCCTACGAGCAGTACTTC.

The J gene is TRBJ1-2, the V gene TRBV28; possible D gene TRBD1, 5 bases. CDR1 and CDR2 (germline): MDHEN, SYDVKM. The CDR3 totals 15 residues. V lost 2 bases, J lost 3 bases, and 13 bases lay in between. In DNA form, the CDR3 reads TGTGCCAGCAGTTTAGGACTTGGGGGGGACTATGGCTACACCTTC. It codes for CASSLGLGGDYGYTF.

The chain carries TRBV3-1 (or the pseudogene TRBV3-2) and TRBJ2-4, with TRBD2 matching 12 bases. This CDR3 region has 17 residues. Per the germline V gene, CDR1 is LGHDT and CDR2 is YNNKEL (reference sequence). V lost 4 bases, J lost 0 bases, and 4 bases stayed unmatched. In nucleotides, the CDR3 is TGTGCCAGCAGCCTCAGACTAGCGGGGGTAGCCAAAAACATTCAGTACTTC. This encodes CASSLRLAGVAKNIQYF.

The chain's CDR3 is CASSSLREPLEAFF. The CDR3 nucleotides are TGTGCCAGCAGCTCACTCCGTGAGCCACTGGAAGCTTTCTTT. The rearrangement uses TRBV13 and TRBJ1-1; D is ambiguous. V dropped 4 bases and J dropped 8 bases, with 17 bases sitting between them. CDR3 length: 14 amino acids. Germline values: CDR1 PRHDT, CDR2 FYEKMQ (reference sequence).

The rearrangement links TRBV3-1 (or the pseudogene TRBV3-2) to TRBJ1-2; 7 bases align to TRBD1. Germline V CDR1 and CDR2: LGHDT, YNNKEL (reference sequence). This CDR3 region has 14 residues. J gave up 6 bases and V 1 base, and 5 bases lay outside the gene matches. The CDR3 DNA sequence: TGTGCCAGCAGCCAAGCGGAGGGGGCGCATGGCTACACCTTC. It translates to CASSQAEGAHGYTF.

The V gene is TRBV12-3 or TRBV12-4, the J gene TRBJ1-2; D might be TRBD1 (6 bases). Trimming shortened V by 4 bases and J by 6 bases, and 12 bases separated the two germline ends. The CDR3 contains 13 residues. The CDR3 sequence is CASSWLQGNGYTF. The CDR3 DNA sequence: TGTGCCAGCAGTTGGTTACAGGGCAATGGCTACACCTTC.

V gene TRBV2 combines with J gene TRBJ2-3; D possibly corresponds to TRBD2 (5 bases). The length of the CDR3 is 14 residues. The V and J ends lost 1 base and 5 bases respectively, with 10 bases between them. CDR1 and CDR2 (germline): SNHLY, FYNNEI. CDR3 in amino acids: CASSEGGSEDTQYF. CDR3 sequence (DNA): TGTGCCAGCAGTGAAGGAGGGAGCGAAGATACGCAGTATTTT.

The chain uses TRBV29-1 and TRBJ2-3; 12 nucleotides match TRBD2. V lost 7 bases, J lost 4 bases, and 12 bases stayed unmatched. The germline V gene has CDR1 SQVTM and CDR2 ANQGSEA. The CDR3 runs 16 residues. In nucleotides, the CDR3 is TGCAGCGGAGGGGCCTCTAGCGGGGGGGCCCCAGATACGCAGTATTTT. Translating it yields CSGGASSGGAPDTQYF.

The chain employs TRBV7-8 and TRBJ1-1; D is possibly TRBD1 (5 bases). Germline-derived CDR1 and CDR2 are SGHVS and FQNEAQ. The V and J ends lost 2 bases and 1 base respectively, with 8 bases between them. The CDR3 spans 14 residues. The CDR3 region has the DNA TGTGCCAGCAGCTTACAACAGGCGAACACTGAAGCTTTCTTT. Its translation: CASSLQQANTEAFF.

V usage is TRBV19 and J usage is TRBJ1-5; a weak D match, TRBD1 (6 bases). Between the trimmed V and J ends, which lost 7 bases and 7 bases, there was a span of 14 bases. Per germline, CDR1 LNHDA and CDR2 SQIVND (reference sequence). CDR3 length equals 13 residues. CDR3: CASTRIQGQPQHF. In DNA, the CDR3 is TGTGCCAGTACCCGGATACAGGGCCAGCCCCAGCATTTT.

The gene calls are TRBV4-1 and TRBJ1-5, with 7 bases aligning to TRBD1. The CDR3 loop spans 16 amino acids. Germline values: CDR1 MGHRA, CDR2 YSYEKL. Losses at the gene ends were 6 bases for V and 7 bases for J; bases not matched to a gene: 15. The chain's CDR3 is CASSSLGQTGFQPQHF. In nucleotides, the CDR3 is TGCGCCAGCAGTTCACTGGGACAGACGGGTTTCCAGCCCCAGCATTTT.

J is TRBJ1-5 and V is TRBV18; 9 bases line up with TRBD1. The CDR3 spans 21 residues. Germline V gene data show CDR1 as KGHSH and CDR2 as LQKENI. The V segment lost 4 bases and the J segment 2 bases; nucleotides outside the gene matches: 21. The CDR3 spells CASSQRLRDRERVKGNQPQHF. The CDR3 nucleotides read TGTGCCAGCTCACAGAGACTCCGGGACAGGGAAAGGGTGAAGGGCAATCAGCCCCAGCATTTT.

V is TRBV5-1 and J is TRBJ2-3, with 14 bases aligning to TRBD2. V lost 4 bases and J lost 6; bases outside the gene matches: 4. Germline-derived CDR1 and CDR2 are SGHRS and YFSETQ. CDR3 length equals 15 residues. DNA for the CDR3: TGCGCCAGCAGCCCAGGGACTAGCGGGAGTGATACGCAGTATTTT. Protein product: CASSPGTSGSDTQYF.

This clone was seen a single time. The J gene is TRBJ1-2, the V gene TRBV6-5; D gene uncertain. The germline V gene has CDR1 MNHEY and CDR2 SVGAGI. The CDR3 has 14 amino acids. V was clipped by 6 bases and J by 7 bases, with 18 bases between them. CDR3 sequence reads: CASSGAAGSFGYTF. CDR3 in DNA: TGTGCCAGCAGCGGAGCTGCGGGAAGTTTTGGCTACACCTTC.

The chain uses TRBV6-5 and TRBJ2-1, with 8 bases aligning to TRBD1. The CDR3 consists of 15 residues. Losses at the gene ends were 0 bases for V and 4 bases for J; bases not matched to a gene: 2. CDR1 MNHEY and CDR2 SVGAGI come from the germline V gene. As DNA, the CDR3 is TGTGCCAGCAGTTACTCTAACAGGGGGTACAATGAGCAGTTCTTC. Amino acids: CASSYSNRGYNEQFF.

Comments on this clone: One end of the junction varies from germline; a read error may be responsible. The chain combines TRBV6-5 with TRBJ1-4; a possible D gene is TRBD1 (5 bases). Germline V gene sequence: CDR1 MNHEY, CDR2 SVGAGI. This CDR3 contains 16 residues. Written as DNA, the CDR3 is TGTGCCAGCAGATACTCAGATGACAGCTATGAGAAAAAACTGTTTTTT. Translated, it gives CASRYSDDSYEKKLFF.